Presented here are 24 T cell receptor beta chains from one specimen sequenced in a study of T-cell reconstitution after alpha-beta-depleted transplantation in children. As it was prepared, the TCRbeta library received unique molecular identifiers. TCRdb re-analysed the PCR reads in MiXCR, keeping a single row per CDR3 protein. The repertoire has about 640,000 distinct CDR3 sequences, 13% of them found once; the top ten carry 2% to 2.5%. The sample was PBMCs, mostly from graft donor cells, taken 360 days after TCRalphabeta/CD19-depleted stem cell transplant. The receptor source for this set is a male patient under 18 who had a stem cell transplant for acute myeloid leukemia, so the T cells may come from the graft donor.

The rearrangement uses TRBV18 and TRBJ1-1; D gene unclear. The germline gives CDR1 KGHSH, CDR2 LQKENI. This CDR3 spans 15 amino acids. The V gene lost 9 bases and the J gene lost 1 base, with 18 bases spanning the gap. The CDR3: CASQRAGPWNTEAFF. The CDR3 DNA is TGTGCCAGTCAACGTGCAGGCCCTTGGAACACTGAAGCTTTCTTT.

V usage is TRBV4-3 and J usage is TRBJ1-1, with D unclear. CDR1 LGHNA and CDR2 YSLEER come from the germline V gene. V lost 0 bases to trimming and J lost 5 bases, with 10 bases between them. The CDR3 loop spans 14 amino acids. The CDR3 nucleotides are TGCGCCAGCAGCCAAGAGCCCGGATCGACTGAAGCTTTCTTT. Its translation: CASSQEPGSTEAFF.

This clonotype has a handful of counts. The genes are TRBV9 and TRBJ2-2, with TRBD1 as a possible D gene (5 bases). From germline, CDR1 is SGDLS and CDR2 YYNGEE. CDR3 length: 14 amino acids. Trimming cost V 6 bases and J 6 bases, with 15 bases left between them. For the CDR3, the DNA is TGTGCCAGCACGACCAACCAGGGTTCCGGGGAGCTGTTTTTT. Translated: CASTTNQGSGELFF.

The sample holds many counts of this clonotype. This rearrangement joins TRBV12-3 or TRBV12-4 to TRBJ2-5; the D gene is possibly TRBD2 (5 bases). The CDR3 sequence is 13 residues long. Trimming cost V 3 bases and J 7 bases, with 12 bases left between them. The CDR3 is CASSFVNAGTQYF. As DNA, the CDR3 is TGTGCCAGCAGTTTTGTTAACGCGGGGACCCAGTACTTC.

The table lists this clonotype with many counts. The chain uses TRBV3-1 and TRBJ2-1, with D perhaps matching TRBD1 or TRBD2 (5 bases each). The V gene's germline CDR1 is LGHDT and CDR2 YNNKEL (reference sequence). CDR3 length: 18 amino acids. Trimming shortened V by 6 bases and J by 7 bases, and 28 bases separated the two germline ends. The CDR3 region is CASSATPRGPRNTNEQFF. CDR3 nucleotides: TGTGCCAGCAGTGCAACCCCCCGGGGCCCTAGGAATACGAATGAGCAGTTCTTC.

This clonotype has just a few counts. The chain carries TRBV6-6 and TRBJ2-3; D remains ambiguous. Trimming removed 4 bases from V and 6 bases from J, with 8 bases in between. This CDR3 has 12 residues. Germline V gene data show CDR1 as MNHNY and CDR2 as SVGAGI (reference sequence). The CDR3 spells CASSWVRDTQYF. The CDR3 DNA reads as TGTGCCAGCAGTTGGGTACGGGATACGCAGTATTTT.

This chain links TRBV20-1 with TRBJ2-1; D is unresolved. This CDR3 spans 14 amino acids. V was trimmed by 3 bases and J by 0 bases, leaving 9 bases between them. Per germline, CDR1 DFQATT and CDR2 SNEGSKA (reference sequence). CDR3 in amino acids: CSASGPLSYNEQFF. In DNA, the CDR3 is TGCAGTGCTAGCGGGCCTCTCTCCTACAATGAGCAGTTCTTC.

This clonotype has only a few counts. The chain uses TRBV28 and TRBJ2-7; D is possibly TRBD1 (6 bases). Trimming shortened V by 3 bases and J by 4 bases, and 16 bases separated the two germline ends. Germline V gene sequence: CDR1 MDHEN, CDR2 SYDVKM. The CDR3 totals 15 residues. In DNA, the CDR3 is TGTGCCAGCAGTTTGTTGGACAGTGCCCTGTACGAGCAGTACTTC. Translated, it gives CASSLLDSALYEQYF.

This clonotype was observed a handful of times. The CDR3 DNA reads as TGTGCCAGCAGTCAGGCGGGACTAGCGGGAGAACATGAGCAGTTCTTC. Amino acid sequence: CASSQAGLAGEHEQFF. The chain links TRBV6-1 to TRBJ2-1; TRBD2 aligns across 14 bases. CDR1 and CDR2 from the germline V gene are MNHNS and SASEGT. The CDR3 totals 16 residues. After removal of 5 bases from V and 8 bases from J, the junction contained 8 bases not matched to a gene.

This clonotype was counted between two and nine times. This chain uses TRBV7-6 with TRBJ2-3; a weak D match, TRBD2 (6 bases). Trimming pared 5 bases from V and 11 bases from J, leaving 20 bases between. The CDR3 runs to 14 residues. The V gene's germline CDR1 is SGHVS and CDR2 FNYEAQ. CDR3 nucleotides: TGTGCCAGCAGCGGAGGGGAGAACTCCGGAGGGCAGTATTTT. As protein: CASSGGENSGGQYF.

This clonotype was picked up many times. The gene calls are TRBV4-3 and TRBJ2-3; 7 bases match TRBD2. CDR1 LGHNA and CDR2 YSLEER come from the germline V gene. With 0 bases clipped from V and 6 bases from J, the junction kept 9 bases outside the gene matches. The CDR3 totals 16 residues. The CDR3 sequence is CASSQEPYEGGDTQYF. DNA for the CDR3: TGCGCCAGCAGCCAAGAACCATACGAGGGAGGGGATACGCAGTATTTT.

Here the CDR3 DNA reads TGTGCCACCAGCAGATGGGACAGGAGTAATGAAAAACTGTTTTTT. This encodes CATSRWDRSNEKLFF. V gene TRBV15 combines with J gene TRBJ1-4; 8 nucleotides align to TRBD1. Unmatched junction bases numbered 3, after V lost 2 bases and J lost 4 bases. Per the germline V gene, CDR1 is LNHNV and CDR2 is YYDKDF (reference sequence). This CDR3 is built from 15 residues.

The sample holds many counts of this clonotype. V is TRBV12-3 or TRBV12-4 and J is TRBJ2-5; TRBD1 is a possible D gene (6 bases). This CDR3 has 15 amino acids. Trimming shortened V by 3 bases and J by 4 bases, and 15 bases separated the two germline ends. The CDR3 protein is CASSLAGTSLETQYF. The CDR3 coding sequence is TGTGCCAGCAGTTTGGCCGGGACATCTTTAGAGACCCAGTACTTC.

The V call is TRBV14, the J call TRBJ2-5, with a weak D call TRBD1 (6 bases). The CDR3 has 16 amino acids. The V gene's germline CDR1 is SGHDN and CDR2 FVKESK. Trimming left V 1 base short and J 2 bases short, with 14 bases between. Here the CDR3 reads CASSQVWETGQETQYF. In nucleotides, the CDR3 is TGTGCCAGCAGCCAAGTGTGGGAGACAGGTCAAGAGACCCAGTACTTC.

The chain's CDR3 is CASSLSLAGGHPDTQYF. The CDR3 region has the DNA TGTGCCAGCAGCTTAAGCCTAGCGGGAGGGCACCCAGATACGCAGTATTTT. The genes are TRBV7-9 and TRBJ2-3; 12 nucleotides line up with TRBD2. V shed 2 bases and J 4 bases; nucleotides not matched to a gene: 7. The CDR3 covers 17 residues. CDR1 SEHNR and CDR2 FQNEAQ come from the germline V gene (reference sequence).

The chain is built from TRBV4-2 and TRBJ1-5; unclear D gene. Germline V CDR1 and CDR2: LGHNA, YNFKEQ. The CDR3 has 15 residues. Trimming took off 1 base at V and 6 bases at J, with 13 bases between the two ends. CDR3: CASSQALERSQPQHF. The CDR3, as DNA: TGTGCCAGCAGCCAAGCCCTGGAACGGAGTCAGCCCCAGCATTTT.

This clonotype was counted between two and nine times. The chain carries TRBV12-3 or TRBV12-4 and TRBJ1-1; D gene unclear. Trimming removed 6 bases at V and 0 bases at J, with 11 bases between. This CDR3 has 14 amino acids. The CDR3, as DNA: TGTGCCAGCAGCCCCGGGGTACTGAACACTGAAGCTTTCTTT. It yields the protein CASSPGVLNTEAFF.

V is TRBV20-1 and J is TRBJ2-3; 10 positions match TRBD2. The V gene end was trimmed by 2 bases and the J gene end by 5 bases; junction bases not matched to a gene: 4. Germline assignment: CDR1 DFQATT and CDR2 SNEGSKA (reference sequence). The length of the CDR3 is 14 residues. The CDR3 coding sequence is TGCAGTGCTAGACTAGCGGGAGCGGGAGATACGCAGTATTTT. It translates to CSARLAGAGDTQYF.

The J gene is TRBJ2-3, the V gene TRBV7-2; D possibly uses TRBD1 or TRBD2 (6 bases each). The CDR3 length is 16 residues. The germline V and J ends were trimmed by 5 bases and 2 bases, with 17 bases remaining between them. The germline gives CDR1 SGHTA, CDR2 FQGNSA. The CDR3 DNA sequence: TGTGCCAGCAGCACAGGAGGGGGAGGTGACACAGATACGCAGTATTTT. It encodes CASSTGGGGDTDTQYF.

This clonotype was counted at least ten times. The chain is built from TRBV5-1 and TRBJ2-1; D unclear. This CDR3 has 13 amino acids. The V end lost 1 base, the J end lost 6 bases, and 8 bases lay between the germline ends. Germline CDR1 reads SGHRS; CDR2 reads YFSETQ. CDR3 loop: CASSLSRSNEQFF. CDR3 nucleotide sequence: TGCGCCAGCAGCTTGAGTAGATCCAATGAGCAGTTCTTC.

This chain links TRBV12-3 or TRBV12-4 with TRBJ2-1, with 9 bases aligning to TRBD2. The CDR3 loop spans 17 amino acids. Germline trimming cut 10 bases from V and 0 bases from J; bases unmatched to any gene: 13. CDR3 coding DNA: TGTGCCATCGAAGATCGGACTAGCGCACGCTCCTACAATGAGCAGTTCTTC. Protein product: CAIEDRTSARSYNEQFF.

This clonotype was observed a few times. This chain joins TRBV7-9 and TRBJ2-5; D not certain. Deletions cut 0 bases from V and 1 base from J, with 9 bases between. The CDR3 consists of 15 residues. The V gene's germline CDR1 is SEHNR and CDR2 FQNEAQ (reference sequence). The CDR3 DNA is TGTGCCAGCAGCTTAGCCGCCGGCTTCCAAGAGACCCAGTACTTC. Its translation is CASSLAAGFQETQYF.

The rearrangement uses TRBV7-9 and TRBJ2-1, with no clear D. Germline V gene data show CDR1 as SEHNR and CDR2 as FQNEAQ (reference sequence). The V gene lost 5 bases and the J gene lost 8 bases, with 13 bases spanning the gap. The CDR3 is 13 amino acids. In DNA, the CDR3 is TGTGCCAGCAGCCTCCCCTTGCGCCATGAGCAGTTCTTC. Protein product: CASSLPLRHEQFF.

The CDR3 is CASSWGGRLTGELFF. The CDR3 DNA reads TGCGCCAGCAGCTGGGGGGGGAGACTCACCGGGGAGCTGTTTTTT. The rearrangement joins TRBV4-3 to TRBJ2-2, with TRBD2 identical over 7 bases. V shed 5 bases and J 4 bases; nucleotides not matched to a gene: 7. The CDR3 covers 15 residues. Per the germline V gene, CDR1 is LGHNA and CDR2 is YSLEER.